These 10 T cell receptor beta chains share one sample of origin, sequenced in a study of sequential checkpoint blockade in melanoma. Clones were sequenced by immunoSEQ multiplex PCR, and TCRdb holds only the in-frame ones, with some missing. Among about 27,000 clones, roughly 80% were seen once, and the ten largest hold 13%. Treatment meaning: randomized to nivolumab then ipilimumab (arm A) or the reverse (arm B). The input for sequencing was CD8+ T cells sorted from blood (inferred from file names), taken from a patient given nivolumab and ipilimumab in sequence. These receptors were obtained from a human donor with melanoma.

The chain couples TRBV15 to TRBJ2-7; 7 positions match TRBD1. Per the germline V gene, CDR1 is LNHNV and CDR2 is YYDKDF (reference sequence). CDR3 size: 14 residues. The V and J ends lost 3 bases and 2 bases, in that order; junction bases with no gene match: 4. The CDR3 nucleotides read TGTGCCACCAGCAGTCTGCAGGGGGCCTACGAGCAGTACTTC. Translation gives CATSSLQGAYEQYF.

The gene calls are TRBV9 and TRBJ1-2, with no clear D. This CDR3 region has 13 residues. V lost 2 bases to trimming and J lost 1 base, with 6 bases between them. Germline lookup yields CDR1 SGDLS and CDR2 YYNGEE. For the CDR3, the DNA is TGTGCCAGCAGCGTCGGTCGTAACTATGGCTACACCTTC. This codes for CASSVGRNYGYTF.

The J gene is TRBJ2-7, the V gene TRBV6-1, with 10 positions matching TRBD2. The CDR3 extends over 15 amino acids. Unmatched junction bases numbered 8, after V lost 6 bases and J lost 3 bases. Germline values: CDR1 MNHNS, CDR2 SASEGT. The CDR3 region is CASSPGLATNYEQYF. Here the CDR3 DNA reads TGTGCCAGCAGCCCGGGACTAGCGACGAACTACGAGCAGTACTTC.

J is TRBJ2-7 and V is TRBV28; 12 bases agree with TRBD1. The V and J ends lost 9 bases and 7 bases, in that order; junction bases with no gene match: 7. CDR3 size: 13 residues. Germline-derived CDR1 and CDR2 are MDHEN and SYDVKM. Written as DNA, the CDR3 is TGTGCCAGGCAGGGACAGGGGGCTGGAGAGCAGTACTTC. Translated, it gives CARQGQGAGEQYF.

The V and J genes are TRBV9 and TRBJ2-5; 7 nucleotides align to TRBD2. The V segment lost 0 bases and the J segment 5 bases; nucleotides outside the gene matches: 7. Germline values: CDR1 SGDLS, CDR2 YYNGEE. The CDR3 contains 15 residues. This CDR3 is CASSVDGTKRETQYF. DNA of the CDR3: TGTGCCAGCAGCGTAGACGGGACTAAAAGGGAGACCCAGTACTTC.

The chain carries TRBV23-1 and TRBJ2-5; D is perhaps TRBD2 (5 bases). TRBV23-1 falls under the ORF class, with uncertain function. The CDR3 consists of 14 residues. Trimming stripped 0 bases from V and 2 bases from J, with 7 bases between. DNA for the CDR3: TGCGCCAGCAGTCAATCGACGGGACAAGAGACCCAGTACTTC. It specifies CASSQSTGQETQYF.

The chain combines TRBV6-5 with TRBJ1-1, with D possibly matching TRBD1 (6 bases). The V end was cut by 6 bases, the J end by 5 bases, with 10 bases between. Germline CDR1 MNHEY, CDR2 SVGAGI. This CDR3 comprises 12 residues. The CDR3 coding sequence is TGTGCCAGCAGATCAGGGGTTACTGAAGCTTTCTTT. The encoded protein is CASRSGVTEAFF.

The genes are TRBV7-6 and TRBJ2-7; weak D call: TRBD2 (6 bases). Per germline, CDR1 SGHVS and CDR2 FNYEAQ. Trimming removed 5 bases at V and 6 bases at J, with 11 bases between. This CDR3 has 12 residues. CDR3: CASSLAGREQYF. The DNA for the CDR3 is TGTGCCAGCAGCCTGGCGGGGCGCGAGCAGTACTTC.

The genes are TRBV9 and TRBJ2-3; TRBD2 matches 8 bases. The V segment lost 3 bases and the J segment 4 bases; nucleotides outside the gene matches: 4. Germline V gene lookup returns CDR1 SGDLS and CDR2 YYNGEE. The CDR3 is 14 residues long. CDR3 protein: CASSAMGLADTQYF. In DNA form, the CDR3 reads TGTGCCAGCAGCGCCATGGGACTAGCAGATACGCAGTATTTT.

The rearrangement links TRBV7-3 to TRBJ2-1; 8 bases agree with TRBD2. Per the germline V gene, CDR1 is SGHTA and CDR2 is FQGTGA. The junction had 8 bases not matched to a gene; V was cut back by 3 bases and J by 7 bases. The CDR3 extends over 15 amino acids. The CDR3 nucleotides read TGTGCCAGCAGCTTCGCGGGGGGCCGGGGGAATGAGCAGTTCTTC. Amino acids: CASSFAGGRGNEQFF.